A single TCR beta chain is shown here with its context. Its antigen remains undetermined. No quality values exist for individual bases; no much larger clone is one base distant. CDR1 is given as MNHNS and CDR2 as SASEGT, both from the germline V gene. V has 6 bases trimmed and J has 0 bases trimmed; junction bases matching no gene number 6. The CDR3 numbers 15 residues from cysteine through phenylalanine. Only the CDR3 DNA is retained, 45 bases long and in frame from the first base. Sorted unstimulated T cells and proliferating T cells recovered from mixed lymphocyte reactions underwent TCRbeta CDR3 sequencing. Fresh whole blood from roughly ten HLA-typed healthy donors was used to isolate PBMCs. The library was prepared using the immunoSEQ multiplex PCR assay. The deep sequencing platform assayed around 95,000 TCR templates per sample. Genomic DNA extracted from sorted T cells was used for TCRbeta CDR3 sequencing. As for how the authors treated the data: Clonal analysis of TCRbeta CDR3 data was done in the R programming language. Comparing unstimulated samples against CFSE-low samples taken after the reaction was how alloreactive CD4+ and CD8+ clones were defined. Regulatory or non-regulatory origin of alloreactive CD4+ clones was assigned by matching sequences to the sorted unstimulated Treg and non-Treg repertoires. Here the immuneACCESS table is served through TCRdb, limited to in-frame sequences with V and J called. Missing clones are a known gap in these copies; in checked studies unresolved V genes cover under half, and the rest lacks a known reason. The DNA was the basis for D and trimming; V, J and clone size are from that table. This sample gives roughly 56,000 clones in total; over 85% of them show up just once. In total, the top ten clones hold less than 40% of the sample.

These data originate in a study of siplizumab effects on memory and regulatory T cells (dated by TCRdb to the late 2010s). In terms of the full investigation: The effect of the anti-CD2 antibody siplizumab on alloreactive T-cell subsets was examined in allogeneic mixed lymphocyte reactions constructed from human PBMCs. Findings and caveats that apply to the study as a whole: Because sequences at frequencies below about 10^-5 were poorly captured, only a minor fraction of alloreactive clones could be mapped back to unstimulated subsets. Unstimulated naive T cells appeared to be more diverse than memory T cells, and naive cells seemed to make a substantial contribution to the alloresponse. Among mappable alloreactive CD4+ clones, an average Treg-derived fraction of approximately 73% was observed with siplizumab, compared with 25% to 30% in control reactions. The cumulative frequency of alloreactive sequences traceable to unstimulated CD4+ memory T cells was significantly reduced by siplizumab. No functional confirmation was obtained for the suppressive function of proliferating Tregs from siplizumab cultures. Roughly 75-95% of proliferating CD4+ or CD8+ clones could not be assigned a naive or memory phenotype.

This TCR was sampled from a human donor in good health. The chain joins TRBV6-1 to TRBJ2-3, with 7 middle bases fitting TRBD1. Sample: CD8+ T cells sorted from blood. DNA sequence: TGTGCCAGCAGCCTCCGGGACAGTAGCACAGATACGCAGTATTTT. The encoded protein is CASSLRDSSTDTQYF.